The present TCR beta chain was sequenced within a study of glioma-infiltrating T cells (dated by TCRdb to between 2015 and 2016). Study-level background: The study sequenced TCR alpha- and beta-chain repertoires from glioma tissue, from non-neoplastic brain tissue and from matched peripheral blood mononuclear cells. To measure how far tissue and blood T-cell populations diverged, each tissue-infiltrating repertoire was compared against the peripheral blood repertoire of the same patient. The paired cohort was made up of three low-grade glioma patients, eight or nine primary glioblastoma patients and three non-glioma patients who contributed non-neoplastic brain tissue.

Summary of the overall study and its limitations: Only a very small number of CDR3 sequences turned up in both tissue and blood, a result put down to high CDR3 diversity combined with limited sampling. VJ-independent divergence between tissue and blood was found to be below expectation in non-neoplastic patients but above expectation in all gliomas, particularly low-grade gliomas. Group comparisons were based on small numbers of patients: three non-neoplastic, three low-grade glioma and 7 to 9 glioblastoma patients.

V and J lose 4 bases and 2 bases, and a span of 15 bases separates them. The CDR3, from cysteine to phenylalanine, totals 16 residues. Only the CDR3 portion is preserved as DNA: 48 bases, with reading frame beginning at the first base. Sequences LNHDA (CDR1) and SQIVND (CDR2) are obtained from the germline V gene (reference sequence). This clonotype was counted many times. Its antigen remains unidentified. No quality values exist for individual bases; no much larger clone is one base distant. TCR alpha and beta CDR3 regions were amplified with the iRepertoire nested amplicon-rescue multiplex PCR (arm-PCR) platform from RNA. One-step reverse transcription and amplification used about 90-400 ng of tissue mRNA or PBMC total RNA as input. Following bead purification, Illumina adapters were added by a secondary multiplex PCR, and libraries between 200 and 400 bp were gel-purified. Internal 6-nucleotide barcodes were carried by the libraries and were used for demultiplexing. The libraries were sequenced on an Illumina MiSeq using 2x220 or 2x250 nucleotide paired-end reads. The study's own analysis went as follows. Paired reads were merged using FLASH 1.2.11 and aligned with BWA-MEM to the GRCh37 human genome, and TRA and TRB reads were then extracted. An IMGT-derived reference of cassette sequences and CDR3 motifs, with pseudogenes included, was used for V and J assignment. Reads were translated in three frames, and productive CDR3s were defined by a C…FGXG motif without stop codons. Clonotypes were defined as unique combinations of V-J cassette pair and CDR3 amino acid sequence. Reads were filtered by Hamming distance, with the threshold set by the sequence error rate of each sample in mapped regions. Starting from the raw public reads, TCRdb applied fastp trimming at Q25, assembled clones with MiXCR and retained in-frame beta chains. Each entry merges the rows of one CDR3 protein and shows their most common DNA and genes. These V and J calls are TCRdb output, not the study's own analysis. The table for this sample lists approximately 110,000 distinct CDR3 sequences; around 23% of them were counted only once. The ten largest make up about 15% of the sample.

The sample taken for sequencing was glioma tissue, nonneoplastic brain tissue, or PBMCs (not recorded which). This clonotype originated in a human donor with low-grade glioma or glioblastoma, undergoing nonglioma brain surgery, or in good health (not recorded which). The chain is assembled from TRBV19 and TRBJ1-5; a weak D assignment points to TRBD1 (5 bases agree). The CDR3 here reads CASSTIKGFGNQPQHF. The DNA reads TGTGCCAGTAGTACCATTAAGGGGTTCGGCAATCAGCCCCAGCATTTT.